This T cell receptor (beta chain) derives from a study of blood T cell repertoires in COVID-19. Looking at the study overall: The study drew acute and convalescent COVID-19 samples from the United States, Italy and Spain. Sample material is recorded as cDNA or gDNA derived from T cells, B-cell-depleted T cells, or PBMCs.

Authors' data handling: The assay estimated nucleated cells by amplifying reference gene primers. The protocol was immunoSEQ multiplex PCR, while the TCRdb copy is restricted to in-frame clones and leaves out a portion. That table furnishes V, J and clone size, whereas the DNA furnished D and trimming. The sample consists of 70,000 or so clones, approximately 90% of them appearing once. This CDR3 region has 11 residues. V dropped 8 bases and J dropped 8 bases, with 12 bases sitting between them. The receptor's source is a man in his sixties with acute or convalescent COVID-19. The chain uses TRBV12-3 or TRBV12-4 and TRBJ1-2; possibly TRBD1 for D (6 bases). The specimen sequenced was peripheral blood. The CDR3 region has the DNA TGTGCCAGCGACGGACAGTGGGGCTACACCTTC. It translates to CASDGQWGYTF.